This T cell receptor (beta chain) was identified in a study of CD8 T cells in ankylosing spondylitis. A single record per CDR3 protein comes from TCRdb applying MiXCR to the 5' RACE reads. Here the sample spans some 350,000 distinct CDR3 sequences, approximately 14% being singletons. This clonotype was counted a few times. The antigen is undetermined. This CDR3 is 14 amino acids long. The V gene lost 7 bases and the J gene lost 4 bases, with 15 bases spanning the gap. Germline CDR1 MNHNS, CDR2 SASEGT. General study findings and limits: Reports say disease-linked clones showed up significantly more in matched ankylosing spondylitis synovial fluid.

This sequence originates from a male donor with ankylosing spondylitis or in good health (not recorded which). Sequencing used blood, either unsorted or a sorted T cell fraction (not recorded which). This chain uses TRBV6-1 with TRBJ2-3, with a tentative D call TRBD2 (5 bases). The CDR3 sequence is CASTPPGNADTQYF. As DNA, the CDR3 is TGTGCCAGCACTCCCCCGGGGAACGCAGATACGCAGTATTTT.